The 14 T cell receptor beta chains given below trace back to one sample, sequenced in a study of T cells in Graves' hyperthyroidism and ophthalmopathy. Authors of the study amplified TCR beta CDR3 regions from RNA transcripts. Carried out on the TCR CDR3, a first-round RT-PCR used the HTBI primer set. From the multiplex PCR reads, TCRdb called clonotypes with MiXCR, one entry per CDR3 protein. The sample has over 500,000 distinct CDR3 sequences, less than 15% seen once; the top ten hold roughly 14%. The sample comprised blood. The receptors come from a woman aged 40-49 years with Graves' hyperthyroidism.

This clonotype was counted between two and nine times. J is TRBJ2-6 and V is TRBV15; D perhaps matches TRBD2 (6 bases). CDR1 is LNHNV, CDR2 YYDKDF, per germline (reference sequence). CDR3 length: 19 amino acids. V was shortened by 0 bases and J by 0 bases, with 15 bases between the two germline ends. The chain's CDR3 is CATSRDLGGRTSGANVLTF. The CDR3 DNA sequence: TGTGCCACCAGCAGAGATCTGGGGGGACGAACCTCTGGGGCCAACGTCCTGACTTTC.

This clonotype was detected many times. The chain carries TRBV27 and TRBJ2-1; D call uncertain. This CDR3 has 15 residues. CDR1 and CDR2 (germline): MNHEY, SMNVEV (reference sequence). Trimming removed 4 bases from V and 0 bases from J, with 10 bases in between. This CDR3 reads CASSSRASSYNEQFF. CDR3 coding DNA: TGTGCCAGCAGTTCCCGGGCGAGCTCCTACAATGAGCAGTTCTTC.

The rearrangement uses TRBV9 and TRBJ2-1; 7 positions match TRBD1. Per the germline V gene, CDR1 is SGDLS and CDR2 is YYNGEE. With 4 bases clipped from V and 4 bases from J, the junction kept 11 bases outside the gene matches. The CDR3 length is 16 residues. The CDR3 loop is CASSPRRGPSYNEQFF. As DNA, the CDR3 is TGTGCCAGCAGCCCCAGAAGGGGGCCGTCTTACAATGAGCAGTTCTTC.

This sequence joins TRBV9 and TRBJ1-1; no clear D. Trimming stripped 3 bases from V and 2 bases from J, with 14 bases between. The germline gives CDR1 SGDLS, CDR2 YYNGEE. The CDR3 contains 15 residues. DNA of the CDR3: TGTGCCAGCAGCGCCGCTTCGACCCCCAACACTGAAGCTTTCTTT. Residues: CASSAASTPNTEAFF. The whole variable domain, filled in from reference TRBV9 and TRBJ1-1, reads DSGVTQTPKHLITATGQRVTLRCSPRSGDLSVYWYQQSLDQGLQFLIQYYNGEERAKGNILERFSAQQFPDLHSELNLSSLELGDSALYFCASSAASTPNTEAFFGQGTRLTVV.

This clonotype was found many times. The chain links TRBV20-1 to TRBJ2-5, with a possible D match to TRBD1 (5 bases). Trimming took 5 bases from V and 5 from J, leaving 15 bases between them. The CDR3 is made up of 13 amino acids. The V gene's germline CDR1 is DFQATT and CDR2 SNEGSKA (reference sequence). CDR3 sequence reads: CSADPQGTETQYF. Here the CDR3 DNA reads TGCAGTGCTGACCCCCAGGGTACGGAGACCCAGTACTTC.

This clonotype occurred many times. The chain combines TRBV6-1 with TRBJ1-1, with D uncertain. The CDR3 is 13 amino acids. Germline assignment: CDR1 MNHNS and CDR2 SASEGT. V shed 5 bases and J shed 5 bases, with 12 bases lying between them. The CDR3 nucleotides read TGTGCCAGCAGTTACTGGATGGGAACTGAAGCTTTCTTT. Its translation is CASSYWMGTEAFF.

The table lists this clonotype with many counts. The V and J genes are TRBV12-3 or TRBV12-4 and TRBJ1-1; tentative D call: TRBD1 (5 bases). The V and J ends lost 6 bases and 10 bases respectively, with 18 bases between them. This CDR3 has 13 amino acids. The CDR3 nucleotides read TGTGCCAGCAGCCCCGGGGGTAGGCTCTCAGCTTTCTTT. Translating gives CASSPGGRLSAFF.

This clonotype was seen more than once but under ten times. The chain uses TRBV19 and TRBJ2-2; D gene uncertain. V was clipped by 6 bases and J by 0 bases, with 8 bases between them. Germline V gene data show CDR1 as LNHDA and CDR2 as SQIVND (reference sequence). CDR3 length: 14 amino acids. This chain's CDR3 is CASRETSNTGELFF. The CDR3 nucleotides are TGTGCCAGTAGGGAGACATCGAACACCGGGGAGCTGTTTTTT. Supplemented by reference TRBV19 and TRBJ2-2, the full variable domain reads DGGITQSPKYLFRKEGQNVTLSCEQNLNHDAMYWYRQDPGQGLRLIYYSQIVNDFQKGDIAEGYSVSREKKESFPLTVTSAQKNPTAFYLCASRETSNTGELFFGEGSRLTVL.

This clonotype came up many times. The rearrangement uses TRBV30 and TRBJ1-6; 11 bases align to TRBD1. Germline-derived CDR1 and CDR2 are GTSNPN and SVGIG (reference sequence). Losses at the gene ends were 3 bases for V and 11 bases for J; bases not matched to a gene: 9. CDR3 length: 15 residues. The DNA for the CDR3 is TGTGCCTGGAGAGATACCGGGACAGGGGGGACACCCCTCCACTTT. Protein product: CAWRDTGTGGTPLHF.

This clonotype was detected ten times or more. This rearrangement joins TRBV28 to TRBJ2-7, with TRBD1 matching 9 bases. V shed 5 bases and J 6 bases; nucleotides not matched to a gene: 8. Per germline, CDR1 MDHEN and CDR2 SYDVKM. The CDR3 consists of 14 residues. The CDR3 loop is CASSQGTGTSEQYF. Written as DNA, the CDR3 is TGTGCCAGCAGTCAAGGGACAGGGACATCCGAGCAGTACTTC.

The chain links TRBV4-1 to TRBJ2-7; 11 bases line up with TRBD1. Germline values: CDR1 MGHRA, CDR2 YSYEKL. V shed 8 bases and J 2 bases; nucleotides not matched to a gene: 2. The CDR3 has 13 residues. In nucleotides, the CDR3 is TGCGCCAGCGGGACAGGGGGACCCTACGAGCAGTACTTC. It encodes CASGTGGPYEQYF.

V is TRBV6-1 and J is TRBJ2-7, with TRBD2 as a possible D gene (6 bases). This CDR3 comprises 14 residues. The germline gives CDR1 MNHNS, CDR2 SASEGT. The ends were cut back, 7 bases at V and 6 bases at J, with 19 bases in the middle. The CDR3 DNA reads as TGTGCCAGCATGGGTCGGGGAGGTTTGGGCGAGCAGTACTTC. This codes for CASMGRGGLGEQYF.

This clonotype has at least ten counts. This sequence joins TRBV7-8 and TRBJ1-1; no clear D. V was clipped by 3 bases and J by 1 base, with 15 bases between them. The CDR3 runs 16 residues. Germline assignment: CDR1 SGHVS and CDR2 FQNEAQ. The chain's CDR3 is CASSFLGPRGNTEAFF. CDR3 bases: TGTGCCAGCAGCTTTCTAGGCCCCCGGGGGAACACTGAAGCTTTCTTT.

The V call is TRBV30, the J call TRBJ1-1, with TRBD1 identical over 10 bases. The CDR3 totals 16 residues. The germline gives CDR1 GTSNPN, CDR2 SVGIG (reference sequence). The V gene end was trimmed by 2 bases and the J gene end by 0 bases; junction bases not matched to a gene: 6. Here the CDR3 reads CAWSITGTGVNTEAFF. The CDR3, as DNA: TGTGCCTGGAGTATCACCGGGACAGGGGTGAACACTGAAGCTTTCTTT. The variable domain in full, completed from reference TRBV30 and TRBJ1-1, reads SQTIHQWPATLVQPVGSPLSLECTVEGTSNPNLYWYRQAAGRGLQLLFYSVGIGQISSEVPQNLSASRPQDRQFILSSKKLLLSDSGFYLCAWSITGTGVNTEAFFGQGTRLTVV.